Each of the 6 T cell receptor beta chains below was sequenced from the same sample in a study of cytomegalovirus exposure and HLA in healthy donors. The PCR made use of 60 Vbeta and 13 Jbeta primers. Using immunoSEQ multiplex PCR, the repertoire was profiled, and TCRdb retains in-frame clones only, with some absent. The sample contains 60,000 to 70,000 clones, 77% of which appear only once. The specimen was PBMCs. The receptors come from a male donor in good health and CMV-seropositive.

The V and J genes are TRBV6-5 and TRBJ1-2; 7 nucleotides agree with TRBD1. CDR1 is MNHEY and CDR2 is SVGAGI in the germline V gene. J gave up 5 bases and V 9 bases, and 15 bases lay outside the gene matches. There are 15 residues in the CDR3. The CDR3 is CASLGSWGTAYGYTF. The CDR3 DNA reads TGTGCCAGTCTAGGTTCATGGGGGACAGCTTATGGCTACACCTTC.

The J gene is TRBJ1-6, the V gene TRBV2; D is ambiguous. This CDR3 spans 14 amino acids. CDR1 SNHLY and CDR2 FYNNEI come from the germline V gene. Trimming took off 3 bases at V and 4 bases at J, with 7 bases between the two ends. CDR3 protein: CASSEQTYNSPLHF. The CDR3, as DNA: TGTGCCAGCAGTGAGCAAACTTATAATTCACCCCTCCACTTT. The whole variable domain, filled in from reference TRBV2 and TRBJ1-6, reads EPEVTQTPSHQVTQMGQEVILRCVPISNHLYFYWYRQILGQKVEFLVSFYNNEISEKSEIFDDQFSVERPDGSNFTLKIRSTKLEDSAMYFCASSEQTYNSPLHFGNGTRLTVT.

This chain links TRBV28 with TRBJ1-5, with 9 bases that match TRBD1. V was clipped by 4 bases and J by 6 bases; unmatched bases: 7. From germline, CDR1 is MDHEN and CDR2 SYDVKM. There are 15 residues in the CDR3. For the CDR3, the DNA is TGTGCCAGCAGTTCGGGACAGGGAGATAGTCAGCCCCAGCATTTT. It is translated as CASSSGQGDSQPQHF.

This clone was recorded a few times. This rearrangement joins TRBV5-4 to TRBJ1-1, with TRBD1 as a possible D gene (5 bases). Germline loops: CDR1 SGHNT, CDR2 YYREEE (reference sequence). This CDR3 has 15 residues. The ends were cut back, 4 bases at V and 3 bases at J, with 16 bases in the middle. CDR3 DNA: TGTGCCAGCAGCCTGTATGAACAGGCTGACACTGAAGCTTTCTTT. It codes for CASSLYEQADTEAFF.

The chain combines TRBV2 with TRBJ2-5; 8 nucleotides agree with TRBD1. The germline V gene has CDR1 SNHLY and CDR2 FYNNEI. Trimming removed 4 bases from V and 7 bases from J; junction bases left unmatched: 14. This CDR3 comprises 16 residues. The CDR3 DNA sequence: TGTGCCAGCAGTGCGGACAGGGCCCCCAAGGGAGGGACCCAGTACTTC. Protein product: CASSADRAPKGGTQYF.

CDR3 sequence: CASSQGTSSGNTIYF. DNA of the CDR3: TGCGCCAGCAGCCAAGGAACCAGCTCTGGAAACACCATATATTTT. The chain is built from TRBV4-3 and TRBJ1-3, with D unresolved. This CDR3 has 15 amino acids. The V gene lost 1 base and the J gene lost 0 bases, with 7 bases spanning the gap. The germline CDR1 and CDR2 sequences are LGHNA and YSLEER.